What follows are 3 T cell receptor beta chains derived from one specimen sequenced in a study of cytomegalovirus exposure and HLA in healthy donors. The PCR had 60 Vbeta and 13 Jbeta primers. TCRdb's table, derived via immunoSEQ multiplex PCR, lists solely in-frame clones and lacks some. The sample lists some 140,000 clones, 73% occurring once. Sequenced material: PBMCs. These receptors all come from a woman in her thirties or forties in good health and CMV-seronegative.

This chain links TRBV19 with TRBJ1-5; D possibly corresponds to TRBD1 (5 bases). V was cut by 3 bases and J by 5 bases, with 11 bases left in between. CDR3 length: 14 residues. In germline, CDR1 is LNHDA, CDR2 SQIVND (reference sequence). In DNA, the CDR3 is TGTGCCAGTAGTATTTGGGGCGGAGATCAGCCCCAGCATTTT. Translated: CASSIWGGDQPQHF.

The chain has TRBV2 and TRBJ2-3; 14 nucleotides line up with TRBD2. The CDR3 consists of 16 residues. V lost 6 bases and J lost 1; bases outside the gene matches: 3. Germline lookup yields CDR1 SNHLY and CDR2 FYNNEI. Written as DNA, the CDR3 is TGTGCCAGCAGGCCGGGACTAGCGGGGGGCACAGATACGCAGTATTTT. Translated, it gives CASRPGLAGGTDTQYF.

This clone was seen a single time. This chain links TRBV15 with TRBJ2-1; tentatively, D is TRBD2 (6 bases). Germline V lookup: CDR1 LNHNV, CDR2 YYDKDF (reference sequence). This CDR3 comprises 16 residues. V lost 0 bases to trimming and J lost 3 bases, with 12 bases between them. CDR3 DNA: TGTGCCACCAGCAGAGATCTGGGGACTCACTACAATGAGCAGTTCTTC. It yields the protein CATSRDLGTHYNEQFF.